Presented here are 13 T cell receptor beta chains from one specimen sequenced in a study of OX40 agonist ivuxolimab in advanced cancers. Repertoires were generated with immunoSEQ multiplex PCR, while TCRdb's copy carries only in-frame clones and drops some. Of some 42,000 clones listed, more than 80% are singletons. Source: CD4+ or CD8+ T cells sorted from blood, taken in a trial of the OX40 agonist ivuxolimab. The origin of the receptors is an adult with an advanced solid tumor such as melanoma, head and neck, liver or kidney cancer.

The chain combines TRBV9 with TRBJ2-1, with TRBD2 identical over 7 bases. V was clipped by 5 bases and J by 7 bases; unmatched bases: 12. Germline V gives CDR1 SGDLS, CDR2 YYNGEE. This CDR3 spans 15 amino acids. As DNA, the CDR3 is TGTGCCAGCAGTTGGCGGGAGACCCTAGGAAATGAGCAGTTCTTC. The encoded protein is CASSWRETLGNEQFF.

This chain links TRBV6-6 with TRBJ2-1; 7 nucleotides match TRBD1. CDR1 is MNHNY, CDR2 SVGAGI, per germline (reference sequence). The CDR3 is made up of 15 amino acids. V gave up 6 bases and J gave up 2 bases; unmatched junction bases: 7. The CDR3 DNA follows: TGTGCCAGCAGCCTTCAGGGGGTCCCCTACAATGAGCAGTTCTTC. Residues: CASSLQGVPYNEQFF.

The gene calls are TRBV2 and TRBJ2-7; D not certain. The length of the CDR3 is 12 residues. With 6 bases removed from V and 4 bases from J, the gap between germline ends came to 10 bases. CDR1 SNHLY and CDR2 FYNNEI come from the germline V gene. The CDR3 bases are TGTGCCAGCAGCACATTAGGGTACGAGCAGTACGTC. It translates to CASSTLGYEQYV.

The chain joins TRBV25-1 to TRBJ1-5, with D possibly matching TRBD1 (6 bases). Trimming left V 1 base short and J 7 bases short, with 11 bases between. CDR3 size: 14 residues. Germline-derived CDR1 and CDR2 are MGHDK and SYGVNS. CDR3 DNA sequence: TGTGCCAGCAGTGAATTCGGGGGCATACAGCCCCAGCATTTT. Its protein product is CASSEFGGIQPQHF.

The chain joins TRBV27 to TRBJ1-2; D unclear. From germline, CDR1 is MNHEY and CDR2 SMNVEV (reference sequence). V was cut by 5 bases and J by 3 bases, with 16 bases left in between. The CDR3 loop spans 15 amino acids. This chain's CDR3 is CASSPLNRVYYGYTF. CDR3 bases: TGTGCCAGCAGTCCCCTAAACCGGGTCTACTATGGCTACACCTTC.

V usage is TRBV11-3 and J usage is TRBJ2-7; 11 bases are shared with TRBD1. Trimming at V came to 4 bases and at J to 7 bases, leaving 6 bases not matched to a gene. Germline values: CDR1 SGHNT, CDR2 YENEEA. There are 14 residues in the CDR3. CDR3 nucleotide sequence: TGTGCCAGCAGCTCAGGACAGGGGGCTTGGGAGCAGTACGTC. Protein sequence: CASSSGQGAWEQYV.

The chain carries TRBV19 and TRBJ1-2; TRBD1 is a possible D gene (5 bases). The germline V gene encodes CDR1 LNHDA and CDR2 SQIVND (reference sequence). The V end lost 7 bases, the J end lost 4 bases, and 16 bases lay between the germline ends. CDR3 length: 14 amino acids. This chain's CDR3 is CASTDRAGVYGYTF. DNA for the CDR3: TGTGCCAGTACCGATCGGGCGGGGGTCTATGGCTACACCTTC.

The V gene is TRBV6-1, the J gene TRBJ2-1, with D possibly TRBD2 on 5 matching bases. V lost 3 bases, J lost 8 bases, and 26 bases lay in between. This CDR3 is built from 18 residues. Germline lookup yields CDR1 MNHNS and CDR2 SASEGT. In DNA, the CDR3 is TGTGCCAGCAGTGAGAGGGCCCGGGCAATAGCGAGGATCGATGAGCAGTTCTTC. Protein sequence: CASSERARAIARIDEQFF.

V and J are TRBV15 and TRBJ2-1; 7 bases agree with TRBD2. CDR3 length: 16 amino acids. Trimming at V came to 0 bases and at J to 2 bases, leaving 4 bases not matched to a gene. The germline gives CDR1 LNHNV, CDR2 YYDKDF (reference sequence). The CDR3 protein is CATSRDHAGAYNEQFF. The CDR3 DNA reads TGTGCCACCAGCAGAGATCATGCGGGAGCCTACAATGAGCAGTTCTTC.

The rearrangement links TRBV27 to TRBJ2-7, with D perhaps assigned TRBD1 or TRBD2 (5 bases each). With 6 bases removed from V and 2 bases from J, the gap between germline ends came to 23 bases. This CDR3 contains 17 residues. Germline CDR1 MNHEY, CDR2 SMNVEV (reference sequence). The CDR3 sequence is CASRYTGTPLRAYEQYV. The CDR3 bases are TGTGCCAGCAGGTATACCGGGACGCCTCTCCGAGCCTACGAGCAGTACGTC.

The chain uses TRBV4-1 and TRBJ2-7; 10 bases match TRBD1. The CDR3 has 17 residues. J gave up 4 bases and V 0 bases, and 9 bases lay outside the gene matches. Germline-derived CDR1 and CDR2 are MGHRA and YSYEKL. CDR3 region: CASSQDYRTGGVYEQYF. The CDR3 region has the DNA TGCGCCAGCAGCCAAGATTATCGGACAGGGGGAGTGTACGAGCAGTACTTC.

This clone was counted between two and nine times. The chain links TRBV5-5 to TRBJ2-7; D may be TRBD1 (7 bases). From germline, CDR1 is SGHKS and CDR2 YYEKEE (reference sequence). The CDR3 consists of 15 residues. Trimming cost V 3 bases and J 7 bases, with 20 bases left between them. The CDR3 region is CASSYQEGAPGEQYF. The CDR3 nucleotides are TGTGCCAGCAGCTACCAGGAGGGGGCCCCAGGGGAGCAGTACTTC.

This chain connects TRBV11-2 to TRBJ2-7; unclear D gene. Germline V lookup: CDR1 SGHAT, CDR2 FQNNGV. The CDR3 spans 12 residues. Trimming pared 1 base from V and 9 bases from J, leaving 10 bases between. CDR3 residues: CASSLAPPRQYF. In DNA form, the CDR3 reads TGTGCCAGCAGCTTAGCCCCCCCACGGCAGTACTTC.